This TCR beta chain was documented in a study of human T cells and chemical hapten exposure. Study as a whole: Diphenylcyclopropenone, dosed weekly to the scalp, was given to patients throughout the approximately 24-week study. DPC at 0.01% went onto the upper back in patch tests, read at 6 days.

Time point noted: pre-sensitization, week 0. Documented treatment: therapeutic diphenylcyclopropenone sensitization with weekly scalp DPC. Alopecia patients, 18 to 70 years old and DPC-suitable, served as donors. TCRdb recomputed calls from the RACE reads with MiXCR, one row per CDR3 protein. The sample has more than 300,000 distinct CDR3 sequences, about 5% seen once; the top ten hold around 8%. The germline V gene encodes CDR1 MNHEY and CDR2 SVGAGI. The CDR3 has 16 amino acids. After removal of 1 base from V and 2 bases from J, the junction contained 5 bases not matched to a gene. The sample consisted of whole blood, taken in connection with sensitization to the hapten diphenylcyclopropenone (DPC). The gene calls are TRBV6-5 and TRBJ1-1, with TRBD1 matching over 9 bases. The clonotype comes from a young woman with alopecia areata. Some clones in this sample may be carry-over from other donors' samples. The CDR3 nucleotides are TGTGCCAGCAGTTACTTTGGGACAGGGTACAACACTGAAGCTTTCTTT. Protein: CASSYFGTGYNTEAFF.